This T cell receptor beta chain was captured in a study of blood T cell repertoires in COVID-19. About the research overall: COVID-19 samples collected from the United States, Italy and Spain covered acute and convalescent phases. Nucleic acid was either cDNA or gDNA, and it came from T cells, B-cell-depleted T cells, or PBMCs.

The CDR3 consists of 16 residues. Germline V gene lookup returns CDR1 SGHRS and CDR2 YFSETQ. J was trimmed by 7 bases and V by 1 base; bases with no gene match: 7. The table lists this clone with a few counts. Per the original methods: Counts of nucleated cells, estimated from reference gene primer amplification, were obtained. Sequenced by immunoSEQ multiplex PCR; TCRdb stores in-frame clones only, minus some. V, J and clone size reflect that table, while D and trimming were determined from the DNA. The data contain about 100,000 clones, around 88% of them singletons. The sequence derives from a man aged 55 to 70 with acute or convalescent COVID-19. The sequenced sample consisted of peripheral blood. The chain combines TRBV5-1 with TRBJ2-1; 11 bases are shared with TRBD2. DNA for the CDR3: TGCGCCAGCAGCTTGATGTTAGCGGGAGGGACGAATGAGCAGTTCTTC. It specifies CASSLMLAGGTNEQFF.